The sequence of this T cell receptor beta chain was determined in a study of vaccination and CD4 T cells after COVID-19. Turning to the study itself: Across the group, participants received two doses of either BNT162b2 or mRNA-1273 vaccine. Post-vaccine sampling followed dose two by a median roughly 65 days (range 14 to 241). Overall study findings and caveats: Only after vaccination were a median about 90% of convalescents' reactive clones seen.

This clonotype was detected a few times. Its antigen remains unknown. The Oncomine TCR Beta short-read assay sequenced DNA from cultured CD4+ T cells. Genomic DNA was extracted from cultured CD4+ T cells. TCRdb recomputed calls from the PCR reads with MiXCR, one row per CDR3 protein. The data show 15,000 to 20,000 distinct CDR3 sequences, 26% seen once. The V gene lost 2 bases and the J gene lost 4 bases, with 11 bases spanning the gap. The CDR3 runs to 14 residues. Per germline, CDR1 SGHTA and CDR2 FQGNSA. The treatment was: 10-day PBMC culture with coronavirus spike peptide pools or control peptides (ViraFEST assay).

The rearrangement links TRBV7-2 to TRBJ1-1, with D hard to call. The sequencing input was cultured CD4+ T cells from blood. The origin of this receptor is a human donor with COVID-19. The CDR3, as DNA: TGTGCCAGCAGCTTATCACGACTGTTCACTGAAGCTTTCTTT. It specifies CASSLSRLFTEAFF.